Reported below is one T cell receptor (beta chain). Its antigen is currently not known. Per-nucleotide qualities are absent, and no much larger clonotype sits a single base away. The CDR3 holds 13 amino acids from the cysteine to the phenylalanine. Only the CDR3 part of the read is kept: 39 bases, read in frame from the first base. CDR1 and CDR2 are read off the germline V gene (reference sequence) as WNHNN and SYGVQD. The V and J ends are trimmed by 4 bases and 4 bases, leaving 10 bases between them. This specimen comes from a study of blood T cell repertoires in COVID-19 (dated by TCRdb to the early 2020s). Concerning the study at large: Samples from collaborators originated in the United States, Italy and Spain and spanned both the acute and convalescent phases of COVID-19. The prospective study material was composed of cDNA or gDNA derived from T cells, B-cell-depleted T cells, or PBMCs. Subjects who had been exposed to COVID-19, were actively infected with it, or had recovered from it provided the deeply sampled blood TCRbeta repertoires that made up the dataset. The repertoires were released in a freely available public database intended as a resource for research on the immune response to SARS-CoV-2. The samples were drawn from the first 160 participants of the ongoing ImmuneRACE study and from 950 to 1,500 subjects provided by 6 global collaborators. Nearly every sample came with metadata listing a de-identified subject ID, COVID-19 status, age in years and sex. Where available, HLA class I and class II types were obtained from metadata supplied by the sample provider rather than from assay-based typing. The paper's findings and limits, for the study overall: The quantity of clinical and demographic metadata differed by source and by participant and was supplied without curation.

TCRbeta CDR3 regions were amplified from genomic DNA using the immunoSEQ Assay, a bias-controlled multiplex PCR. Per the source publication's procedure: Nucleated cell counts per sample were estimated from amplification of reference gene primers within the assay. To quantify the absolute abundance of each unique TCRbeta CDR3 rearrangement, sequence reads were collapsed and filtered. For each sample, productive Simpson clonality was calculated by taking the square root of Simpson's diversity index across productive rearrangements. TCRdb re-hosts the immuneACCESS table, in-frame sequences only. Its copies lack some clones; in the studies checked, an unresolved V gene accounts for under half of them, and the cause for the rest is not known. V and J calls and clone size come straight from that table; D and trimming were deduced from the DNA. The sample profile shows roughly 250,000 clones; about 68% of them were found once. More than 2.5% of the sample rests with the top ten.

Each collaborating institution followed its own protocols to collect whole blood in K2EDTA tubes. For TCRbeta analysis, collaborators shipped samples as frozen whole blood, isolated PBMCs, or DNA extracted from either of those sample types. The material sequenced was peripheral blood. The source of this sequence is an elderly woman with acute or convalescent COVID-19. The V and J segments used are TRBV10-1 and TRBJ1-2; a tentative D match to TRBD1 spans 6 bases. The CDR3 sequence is CASSAQGSYGYTF. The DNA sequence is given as TGCGCCAGCAGTGCACAGGGCTCCTATGGCTACACCTTC.